The clone carrying this T cell receptor (beta chain) was picked up many times. The sample originates from a study of T-cell reconstitution after alpha-beta-depleted transplantation in children. The CDR3 is 19 residues long. Germline assignment: CDR1 DFQATT and CDR2 SNEGSKA (reference sequence). The V gene end was trimmed by 2 bases and the J gene end by 3 bases; junction bases not matched to a gene: 17. As it was prepared, the TCRbeta library received unique molecular identifiers. TCRdb re-analysed the PCR reads in MiXCR, keeping a single row per CDR3 protein. The table records hundreds of thousands of distinct CDR3 sequences, around 12% of them present only once.

The sequencing used PBMCs from the stem cell graft donor, collected from the stem cell graft. The chain employs TRBV20-1 and TRBJ2-2, with 8 positions matching TRBD1. This receptor was taken from a human donor who donated a stem cell graft to a child with acute lymphoblastic leukemia. The CDR3 region is CSARLPQIRTGRYTGELFF. The DNA for the CDR3 is TGCAGTGCTAGACTCCCTCAAATTAGGACAGGGAGGTACACCGGGGAGCTGTTTTTT.